This TCR beta chain was retrieved from a study of blood T cells in healthy people across ages. Study observations and caveats: Diversity was higher, and naive CD4+ cells more numerous, in long-lived donors than in aged donors. Across samples, TCR beta diversity tracked strongly with naive T cell percentage.

It was with a sample-barcoded 5' primer and a J-beta primer mix that a second PCR of about 7 to 12 cycles was run. TCRdb ran MiXCR on the 5' RACE reads and lists one entry per CDR3 protein. The repertoire includes around 750,000 distinct CDR3 sequences, approximately 55% of them detected once, and about 38% sits in the top ten. This clonotype was seen more than once but under ten times. Its specificity is not known. Each donor supplied 8 to 10 milliliters of peripheral blood. V was cut by 6 bases and J by 4 bases, with 11 bases left in between. Germline values: CDR1 DFQATT, CDR2 SNEGSKA (reference sequence). The CDR3 is 12 residues long.

Sequenced: blood. The sequence was obtained from a man at least 80 years old in good health. The rearrangement links TRBV20-1 to TRBJ2-3; TRBD1 is a possible D gene (5 bases). This CDR3 reads CSAVLRADTQYF. CDR3 bases: TGCAGTGCCGTCCTCAGGGCAGATACGCAGTATTTT.